A selection of T cell receptor beta chains follows, all from one sample in a study of T cells after yellow fever vaccination. TCRdb re-analysed the 5' RACE reads in MiXCR, keeping a single row per CDR3 protein. The sample includes around 250,000 distinct CDR3 sequences, less than 9% of them seen just once. Source: CD4+ T cells sorted from PBMCs, taken 15 days after the yellow fever booster vaccination. These receptors all stem from a man younger than 45 who received the YFV17D yellow fever vaccine. The CDR3 runs from the conserved cysteine through the conserved F or W. A D gene is named only where the DNA matches it firmly. Clone sizes are given selectively: once, few, many, or a class where the clone is expanded.

cdr3_nt | cdr3_aa | d_call | clone_size | j_call | v_call
TGTGCCAGCAGCTTAATAGCGGGAGTAGAGACCCAGTACTTC | CASSLIAGVETQYF | TRBD2 | many | TRBJ2-5 | TRBV7-9
TGTGCCAGCAGCGCCCCGGGCCTACTTACGCAGTATTTT | CASSAPGLLTQYF | NA | many | TRBJ2-3 | TRBV7-3
TGTGCCAGCAGTTTCGACAGGGGAAGCAATCAGCCCCAGCATTTT | CASSFDRGSNQPQHF | TRBD1 | few | TRBJ1-5 | TRBV5-5
TGTGCCAGCAGCGGGTCCATTACCCAGTACTTC | CASSGSITQYF | NA | few | TRBJ2-5 | TRBV5-6
TGCAGCGTTGATAATTCTGCAGGGACTGTCTCTGAAGCTTTCTTT | CSVDNSAGTVSEAFF | NA | many | TRBJ1-1 | TRBV29-1
TGTGCCAGTAGTTTGGCGGATAGGGATGAGCAGTTCTTC | CASSLADRDEQFF | NA | NA | TRBJ2-1 | TRBV19
TGTGCCAGCAGCGTAGGCCTAGCCAGAGGGGAGACCCAGTACTTC | CASSVGLARGETQYF | NA | few | TRBJ2-5 | TRBV7-6
TGCGCCAGCAGCCAAGATCGGAGCCTCCCTAATTCACCCCTCCACTTT | CASSQDRSLPNSPLHF | NA | few | TRBJ1-6 | TRBV4-3
TGCAGTGCTGGGGGGGGGATCTCTGGAAATGGCTACACCTTC | CSAGGGISGNGYTF | NA | NA | TRBJ1-2 | TRBV20-1
TGTGCCAGCATGGACAGGGGGCACACTGAAGCTTTCTTT | CASMDRGHTEAFF | TRBD1 | many | TRBJ1-1 | TRBV19
TGTGCCAGCTCGGGGTCCAACTACAATGAGCAGTTCTTC | CASSGSNYNEQFF | NA | few | TRBJ2-1 | TRBV7-3
TGTGCCAGCAGCTTAGTGACCGCTGCCAACGTCCTGACTTTC | CASSLVTAANVLTF | NA | few | TRBJ2-6 | TRBV7-6
TGTGCCAGCAGCCAAGGAAATATCCCCAAGGACATTCAGTACTTC | CASSQGNIPKDIQYF | NA | few | TRBJ2-4 | TRBV14
TGTGCCAGCTCACCACCGGGACTGTACTCTGGAAACACCATATATTTT | CASSPPGLYSGNTIYF | NA | few | TRBJ1-3 | TRBV18
TGTGCCAGCCGGGCCCGGAAAGAGACCCAGTACTTC | CASRARKETQYF | NA | NA | TRBJ2-5 | TRBV7-2
TGCAGTGCTAGATCGGGAGGGCGGGAGCAGTACTTC | CSARSGGREQYF | TRBD2 | NA | TRBJ2-7 | TRBV20-1
TGTGCCAGCAGACAAGGCGGCGGGGAGCTGTTTTTT | CASRQGGGELFF | NA | NA | TRBJ2-2 | TRBV3-1
TGTGCCAGCAGTTCGGCGGGGACAGGGGTTAATCAGCCCCAGCATTTT | CASSSAGTGVNQPQHF | TRBD1 | few | TRBJ1-5 | TRBV12-3/TRBV12-4
TGTGCCACCAGCAGAGATCAGGGGGCTTATGAGCAGTTCTTC | CATSRDQGAYEQFF | TRBD1 | few | TRBJ2-1 | TRBV15
TGTGCCAGTAGTAGAACGGCGCAGCCCCAGCATTTT | CASSRTAQPQHF | NA | few | TRBJ1-5 | TRBV19
TGCGCCAGCAGGGTAGACAGGGTAGAGGAGCAGTTCTTC | CASRVDRVEEQFF | TRBD1 | NA | TRBJ2-1 | TRBV5-1
TGTGCCTGGAAGTCCTCTGGAAACACCATATATTTT | CAWKSSGNTIYF | NA | few | TRBJ1-3 | TRBV30
TGTGCCAGCAGCCCCGGGACTAGCGGGAGGGCCGGGGAGACCCAGTACTTC | CASSPGTSGRAGETQYF | TRBD2 | few | TRBJ2-5 | TRBV3-1
TGTGCCAGCATGAGGCTAGCGGGAGAGTACACCGGGGAGCTGTTTTTT | CASMRLAGEYTGELFF | TRBD2 | NA | TRBJ2-2 | TRBV2
TGTGCCAGCAGCTCGTACAGGGAGAGACTAGCCTATGAGCAGTTCTTC | CASSSYRERLAYEQFF | NA | few | TRBJ2-1 | TRBV5-6
TGTGCCTGGAGTGAAGTCAGCAGGATGAACACTGAAGCTTTCTTT | CAWSEVSRMNTEAFF | NA | NA | TRBJ1-1 | TRBV30
TGTGCCAGCAGCTTAGGCGCGACTAGCGGGTATTCTGAGAATGAGCAGTTCTTC | CASSLGATSGYSENEQFF | TRBD2 | many | TRBJ2-1 | TRBV7-2
TGTGCCAGCAGCTTAATCGGAAAAACCTCTGGAAACACCATATATTTT | CASSLIGKTSGNTIYF | NA | NA | TRBJ1-3 | TRBV11-2
TGTGCCAGCAGCCCCGGGATGCAGTGCGGCACCGGGGAGCTGTTTTTT | CASSPGMQCGTGELFF | NA | NA | TRBJ2-2 | TRBV3-1